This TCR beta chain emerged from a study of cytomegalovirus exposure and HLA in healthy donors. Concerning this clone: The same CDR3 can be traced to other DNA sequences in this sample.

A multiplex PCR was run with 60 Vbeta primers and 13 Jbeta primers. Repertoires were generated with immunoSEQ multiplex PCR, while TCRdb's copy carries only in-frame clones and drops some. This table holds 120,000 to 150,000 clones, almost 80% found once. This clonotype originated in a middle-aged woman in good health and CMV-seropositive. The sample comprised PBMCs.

The CDR3 spells CASSLDRGSSYEQYF. CDR3 coding DNA: TGTGCCAGCAGCTTGGATCGGGGGAGCTCCTACGAGCAGTACTTC. V gene TRBV5-4 combines with J gene TRBJ2-7, with D perhaps TRBD2 (6 bases). From germline, CDR1 is SGHNT and CDR2 YYREEE (reference sequence). The CDR3 extends over 15 amino acids. V lost 0 bases, J lost 0 bases, and 10 bases lay in between.